The 24 T cell receptor beta chains reported below all come from one sample, sequenced in a study of blood T cell repertoires in COVID-19. TCRdb's copy holds only in-frame clones and misses some; the assay was immunoSEQ multiplex PCR. Among some 320,000 clones, 85% were seen once, and the ten largest hold about 1.9%. The sequenced sample consisted of PBMCs or T cells enriched from blood (not recorded which). Receptor source: a woman aged 25 to 45 who had been exposed to COVID-19.

The chain uses TRBV5-1 and TRBJ2-3; a weak D match, TRBD1 (6 bases). The V gene's germline CDR1 is SGHRS and CDR2 YFSETQ. Trimming stripped 2 bases from V and 5 bases from J, with 15 bases between. The CDR3 loop spans 15 amino acids. The CDR3 sequence: CASSFRTAKEDTQYF. The CDR3 DNA reads as TGCGCCAGCAGCTTCAGGACAGCCAAGGAAGATACGCAGTATTTT.

The chain is built from TRBV2 and TRBJ2-7, with D unclear. Germline V gene data show CDR1 as SNHLY and CDR2 as FYNNEI. V lost 9 bases and J lost 6, with 18 bases in between. This CDR3 contains 13 residues. DNA of the CDR3: TGTGCCAGTTCGGTCTTGGTGGCAGGCGAGCAGTACTTC. Translating it yields CASSVLVAGEQYF.

This clone was picked up one time. The chain links TRBV14 to TRBJ1-3; TRBD1 is a possible D gene (5 bases). The CDR3 consists of 14 residues. Germline V gene sequence: CDR1 SGHDN, CDR2 FVKESK. Trimming removed 4 bases from V and 3 bases from J, with 10 bases in between. The CDR3 reads CASSLRVDGNTIYF. The CDR3 DNA is TGTGCCAGCAGCCTCAGGGTAGATGGAAACACCATATATTTT. The variable domain in full, completed from reference TRBV14 and TRBJ1-3, reads EAGVTQFPSHSVIEKGQTVTLRCDPISGHDNLYWYRRVMGKEIKFLLHFVKESKQDESGMPNNRFLAERTGGTYSTLKVQPAELEDSGVYFCASSLRVDGNTIYFGEGSWLTVV.

The chain links TRBV7-9 to TRBJ1-2; perhaps TRBD1 as D (5 bases). CDR1 and CDR2 from the germline V gene are SEHNR and FQNEAQ (reference sequence). The CDR3 loop spans 16 amino acids. V gave up 1 base and J gave up 4 bases, with 16 bases separating them. CDR3 protein: CASSLVSTNQGYGYTF. In DNA, the CDR3 is TGTGCCAGCAGCTTAGTATCAACAAACCAGGGCTATGGCTACACCTTC. Full variable domain (missing parts from reference TRBV7-9 and TRBJ1-2): DTGVSQNPRHKITKRGQNVTFRCDPISEHNRLYWYRQTLGQGPEFLTYFQNEAQLEKSRLLSDRFSAERPKGSFSTLEIQRTEQGDSAMYLCASSLVSTNQGYGYTFGSGTRLTVV.

The chain is built from TRBV19 and TRBJ2-1; TRBD2 aligns across 7 bases. The CDR3 length is 14 residues. CDR1 LNHDA and CDR2 SQIVND come from the germline V gene (reference sequence). The trim removed 11 bases at V and 7 bases at J, leaving 14 bases unmatched. CDR3 nucleotides: TGTGCCGCTAGACGGGTTGCGGGAGTAAATGAGCAGTTCTTC. The encoded protein is CAARRVAGVNEQFF.

This chain links TRBV9 with TRBJ1-2; D perhaps matches TRBD1 (5 bases). Germline CDR1 reads SGDLS; CDR2 reads YYNGEE. The CDR3 covers 12 residues. Trimming stripped 4 bases from V and 7 bases from J, with 11 bases between. This CDR3 reads CASSTGSSGYTF. The DNA for the CDR3 is TGTGCCAGCAGCACAGGTAGCTCTGGCTACACCTTC.

The gene calls are TRBV18 and TRBJ1-5, with D unresolved. Germline values: CDR1 KGHSH, CDR2 LQKENI. V shed 3 bases and J shed 7 bases, with 16 bases lying between them. The CDR3 covers 15 residues. The CDR3 is CASSPEQPLRQPQHF. DNA of the CDR3: TGTGCCAGCTCACCGGAGCAGCCGCTTCGGCAGCCCCAGCATTTT.

The chain employs TRBV5-1 and TRBJ1-1; TRBD1 agrees at 12 bases. The germline CDR1 and CDR2 sequences are SGHRS and YFSETQ. Trimming at V came to 4 bases and at J to 3 bases, leaving 4 bases not matched to a gene. CDR3 size: 15 residues. The CDR3 region is CASSPGTGGDTEAFF. DNA of the CDR3: TGCGCCAGCAGCCCAGGGACAGGGGGCGACACTGAAGCTTTCTTT.

The V gene is TRBV5-1, the J gene TRBJ2-1; no reliable D call. Germline values: CDR1 SGHRS, CDR2 YFSETQ. Between the trimmed V and J ends, which lost 1 base and 5 bases, there was a span of 7 bases. The CDR3 has 13 amino acids. CDR3 DNA: TGCGCCAGCAGCTTGCTTGCGGACAATGAGCAGTTCTTC. It codes for CASSLLADNEQFF.

The chain uses TRBV15 and TRBJ2-2; 9 nucleotides align to TRBD1. Germline lookup yields CDR1 LNHNV and CDR2 YYDKDF (reference sequence). The junction had 11 bases not matched to a gene; V was cut back by 3 bases and J by 6 bases. The CDR3 consists of 17 residues. CDR3 nucleotides: TGTGCCACCAGCAGTGGGCTGGGACAGGGTTTTGCCGGGGAGCTGTTTTTT. Translated, it gives CATSSGLGQGFAGELFF.

This clone was seen just once. V gene TRBV6-5 combines with J gene TRBJ2-2; a weak D match, TRBD1 (7 bases). The V end was cut by 6 bases, the J end by 1 base, with 12 bases between. The germline V gene encodes CDR1 MNHEY and CDR2 SVGAGI. This CDR3 is built from 15 residues. The CDR3 region is CASSRQGGNTGELFF. The CDR3 nucleotides read TGTGCCAGCAGCCGACAGGGAGGGAACACCGGGGAGCTGTTTTTT.

The rearrangement links TRBV5-4 to TRBJ2-7; D remains ambiguous. CDR3 length: 15 residues. Trimming stripped 1 base from V and 5 bases from J, with 16 bases between. Germline V gives CDR1 SGHNT, CDR2 YYREEE (reference sequence). This CDR3 reads CASSLWPKTQNEQYF. Written as DNA, the CDR3 is TGTGCCAGCAGCTTGTGGCCGAAAACCCAAAACGAGCAGTACTTC.

In this sample, this clone turned up a few times. The rearrangement links TRBV13 to TRBJ2-5, with D perhaps matching TRBD1 (5 bases). Trimming left V 3 bases short and J 3 bases short, with 8 bases between. CDR1 PRHDT and CDR2 FYEKMQ come from the germline V gene (reference sequence). The CDR3 has 13 amino acids. The DNA of the CDR3 is TGTGCCAGCAGCTTTGGCAGGGAAGAGACCCAGTACTTC. It translates to CASSFGREETQYF.

This chain joins TRBV6-5 and TRBJ2-7, with a tentative D call TRBD1 (5 bases). Trimming pared 0 bases from V and 4 bases from J, leaving 10 bases between. Germline CDR1 and CDR2: MNHEY and SVGAGI. CDR3 length: 14 residues. CDR3 bases: TGTGCCAGCAGTTACTCAGTAGGGGTTTACGAGCAGTACTTC. This codes for CASSYSVGVYEQYF.

This chain connects TRBV6-6 to TRBJ2-5; 7 bases align to TRBD1. The CDR3 runs to 16 residues. V was pared by 5 bases and J by 5 bases, with 14 bases of the junction left unmatched. Germline CDR1 reads MNHNY; CDR2 reads SVGAGI (reference sequence). The CDR3 loop is CASSHGQAASFETQYF. Here the CDR3 DNA reads TGTGCCAGCAGTCACGGACAGGCGGCATCCTTCGAGACCCAGTACTTC.

The rearrangement uses TRBV4-2 and TRBJ1-2; D perhaps matches TRBD1 (5 bases). The CDR3 consists of 15 residues. Germline CDR1 and CDR2: LGHNA and YNFKEQ. Trimming cost V 0 bases and J 7 bases, with 15 bases left between them. The DNA of the CDR3 is TGTGCCAGCAGCCAAGAAAGCGGGGCGGGAGTTGGCTACACCTTC. Translated, it gives CASSQESGAGVGYTF.

J is TRBJ1-5 and V is TRBV11-2, with TRBD1 matching 10 bases. The CDR3 length is 14 residues. Losses at the gene ends were 5 bases for V and 5 bases for J; bases not matched to a gene: 3. Germline values: CDR1 SGHAT, CDR2 FQNNGV. The CDR3 DNA follows: TGTGCCAGCAGCCAGGACAGGGGGTATCAGCCCCAGCATTTT. Its translation is CASSQDRGYQPQHF. The whole variable domain, filled in from reference TRBV11-2 and TRBJ1-5, reads EAGVAQSPRYKIIEKRQSVAFWCNPISGHATLYWYQQILGQGPKLLIQFQNNGVVDDSQLPKDRFSAERLKGVDSTLKIQPAKLEDSAVYLCASSQDRGYQPQHFGDGTRLSIL.

The rearrangement links TRBV11-3 to TRBJ2-1; tentatively, D is TRBD2 (6 bases). Germline loops: CDR1 SGHNT, CDR2 YENEEA. The V gene lost 3 bases and the J gene lost 2 bases, with 11 bases spanning the gap. The CDR3 sequence is 15 residues long. Here the CDR3 reads CASSFGGVTYNEQFF. In nucleotides, the CDR3 is TGTGCCAGCAGCTTTGGCGGGGTGACCTACAATGAGCAGTTCTTC.

This chain joins TRBV7-3 and TRBJ2-7; 12 bases line up with TRBD2. V was clipped by 4 bases and J by 5 bases; unmatched bases: 6. The V gene's germline CDR1 is SGHTA and CDR2 FQGTGA. There are 15 residues in the CDR3. The CDR3: CASSSGLAGAHEQYF. The CDR3 DNA follows: TGTGCCAGCAGCTCGGGACTAGCGGGCGCTCACGAGCAGTACTTC.

The V gene is TRBV28, the J gene TRBJ1-1; a possible D gene is TRBD1 (5 bases). Trimming stripped 1 base from V and 11 bases from J, with 17 bases between. The V gene's germline CDR1 is MDHEN and CDR2 SYDVKM. CDR3 length: 14 residues. The CDR3 protein is CASSLSHLGQQAFF. As DNA, the CDR3 is TGTGCCAGCAGTTTATCCCATTTGGGGCAGCAGGCTTTCTTT. The complete variable domain, with remaining parts taken from reference TRBV28 and TRBJ1-1, reads DVKVTQSSRYLVKRTGEKVFLECVQDMDHENMFWYRQDPGLGLRLIYFSYDVKMKEKGDIPEGYSVSREKKERFSLILESASTNQTSMYLCASSLSHLGQQAFFGQGTRLTVV.

This clone was seen more than once but under ten times. This chain uses TRBV6-5 with TRBJ2-5; 7 nucleotides match TRBD1. The CDR3 runs 13 residues. Germline CDR1 reads MNHEY; CDR2 reads SVGAGI. V was clipped by 6 bases and J by 2 bases; unmatched bases: 3. CDR3 in DNA: TGTGCCAGCAGGGGGACAGCTCAAGAGACCCAGTACTTC. As protein: CASRGTAQETQYF.

This clone has just one count. V gene TRBV7-9 combines with J gene TRBJ2-1; D may be TRBD1 (6 bases). The CDR3 has 16 amino acids. Per the germline V gene, CDR1 is SEHNR and CDR2 is FQNEAQ (reference sequence). The V end was cut by 5 bases, the J end by 0 bases, with 14 bases between. The chain's CDR3 is CASSGRTASSYNEQFF. CDR3 nucleotide sequence: TGTGCCAGCAGCGGGCGGACAGCGAGCTCCTACAATGAGCAGTTCTTC. Together with reference TRBV7-9 and TRBJ2-1, the CDR3 gives the full variable domain: DTGVSQNPRHKITKRGQNVTFRCDPISEHNRLYWYRQTLGQGPEFLTYFQNEAQLEKSRLLSDRFSAERPKGSFSTLEIQRTEQGDSAMYLCASSGRTASSYNEQFFGPGTRLTVL.

V is TRBV4-1 and J is TRBJ2-2, with 12 positions matching TRBD1. The CDR3 totals 15 residues. In germline, CDR1 is MGHRA, CDR2 YSYEKL. V dropped 4 bases and J dropped 8; count of bases not matched to a gene: 5. The CDR3 DNA is TGCGCCAGCAGCCTAGGGGACAGGGGGCTGGGGGAGCTGTTTTTT. This sequence encodes CASSLGDRGLGELFF.

V gene TRBV28 combines with J gene TRBJ1-5, with a weak D call TRBD1 (6 bases). V was pared by 3 bases and J by 7 bases, with 13 bases between. From germline, CDR1 is MDHEN and CDR2 SYDVKM. There are 14 residues in the CDR3. CDR3 protein: CASSFPYRGQPQHF. The DNA for the CDR3 is TGTGCCAGCAGTTTCCCTTATAGGGGGCAGCCCCAGCATTTT.